The present T cell receptor beta chain was sequenced within a study of CD8+ T cells in alopecia areata (dated by TCRdb to the late 2010s). For the study in its entirety: Treated patients were enrolled in an open-label pilot trial of oral tofacitinib, 5 to 10 mg twice daily, for moderate-to-severe alopecia areata. RNA came from the PAXgene miRNA kit for fixed scalp, the miRNeasy kit for PBMCs, and the RNeasy kit for mouse skin. Patients received tofacitinib for 6 to 18 months and were then followed off drug for 6 months to check for delayed response and recurrence. Scalp tissue and sorted CD4+ and CD8+ peripheral blood T cells from patchy and totalis/universalis alopecia areata patients and from healthy controls were covered by human TCRbeta sequencing. To study T cell clonal expansion in alopecia areata, the researchers applied high-throughput TCRbeta sequencing to both the C3H/HeJ mouse model and human patients. Clonality in the scalp was compared among normal scalp (n=4), patchy alopecia areata scalp (n=8), and alopecia totalis/universalis scalp (n=8). TCRbeta CDR3 regions were amplified by immunoSEQ multiplex PCR with 35 Vbeta forward and 13 Jbeta reverse primers. Disease severity in treated patients was measured with the SALT score, which quantifies the percentage of affected scalp surface area. Patients on tofacitinib were biopsied at baseline and after 4 and 24 weeks of treatment, and several of the patients also had a later scalp biopsy. General study outcomes and caveats: Compared with mice, TCR sequences shared between patients were less clear, possibly partly because of HLA diversity across the patient population. Compared with normal scalp, lesional scalp had higher clonality and more expanded CD8+ clones, particularly in alopecia totalis/universalis, a pattern that suggests antigenic drive. Scalp TCR repertoire analysis is complicated because resident alphabeta T cells in normal human skin are also sequenced, whereas mouse skin is dominated by gammadelta T cells. Tofacitinib significantly lowered scalp clonality and the number of expanded CD8+ clones among the top 100 scalp clones. Many expanded lesional clones were found to persist in scalp and blood during tofacitinib treatment, and relapse after treatment cessation may be partly explained by this persistence. Because the treated cohort was small and had only one nonresponder, larger studies are needed to examine links between baseline CD8+ expansion and response.

A word on this clone: Its antigen target is currently unknown. Per-base qualities were not stored, and no clone one base away is much larger.

At the junction V is shortened by 10 bases and J by 4 bases; bases outside the gene matches: 12. CDR3 length: 14 amino acids, cysteine to phenylalanine. Only the CDR3 part of the read is kept: 42 bases, read in frame from the first base. Via the germline V gene (reference sequence), CDR1 is MNHEY and CDR2 SMNVEV. Libraries came from the immunoSEQ multiplex PCR assay. RNA was extracted from all samples and reverse transcribed into cDNA, which served as template for TCR sequencing. First-strand cDNA was synthesized using SuperScript III with a 2:1 mix of oligo-dT and random hexamers. Amplification bias was assessed with a synthetic immune receptor repertoire, and residual bias was removed computationally. Per the original workflow: After raw reads were preprocessed to remove errors, the CDR3 was defined following IMGT conventions as running from the conserved cysteine to phenylalanine. Clonality was calculated as 1 minus Shannon entropy normalized by log2 of the number of productive unique TCRs. Whether scalp clones were CD4 or CD8 was inferred by matching scalp TCRbeta sequences against CD4 and CD8 repertoires sorted from blood. TCRdb limited this immuneACCESS table to in-frame rearrangements with V and J called. A share of clones is missing; checked studies link under half to unresolved V genes, and the rest is unexplained. The V and J calls and clone size were taken over from that table, and D and trimming were inferred from the DNA. Counted in this sample were more than 150,000 clones; 45% to 60% of them appeared once. 9.5% to 13% of the sample goes to the ten largest clones.

The intended sense of this specimen's treatment or condition label: oral pan-JAK inhibitor, 5-10 mg twice daily. Peripheral blood and lesional scalp punch biopsies were obtained from patients with alopecia areata. PBMCs were separated by density centrifugation and stained for CD3, CD4 and CD8, after which CD4+ and CD8+ T cells were sorted on a FACSAria. The receptor chain draws on TRBV27 and TRBJ2-5; TRBD1 lines up with 7 middle nucleotides. The sequenced sample was CD8+ T cells sorted from blood, obtained at week 52, from a patient treated with tofacitinib. This receptor was identified in a human donor with alopecia areata. The CDR3 protein: CATKGAVRGETQYF. In nucleotide form, the sequence is TGTGCCACCAAGGGGGCCGTGAGGGGAGAGACCCAGTACTTC.